These 32 T cell receptor beta chains came from one sample sequenced in a study of blood T cells in healthy people across ages. A sample-barcoded 5' primer and a J-beta primer mix were used in a second PCR of about 7 to 12 cycles. MiXCR, applied by TCRdb to the 5' RACE reads, yields one record per CDR3 protein. The profile shows 1.5 million to 1.9 million distinct CDR3 sequences, approximately 39% of them singletons. The sample was blood. All receptors derive from a woman under 30 in good health.

The V and J genes are TRBV7-8 and TRBJ2-5, with D tentatively TRBD2 (6 bases). Germline V gene data show CDR1 as SGHVS and CDR2 as FQNEAQ. This CDR3 region has 15 residues. V was clipped by 2 bases and J by 11 bases, with 21 bases between them. For the CDR3, the DNA is TGTGCCAGCAGCTTATCTAGCGCCTCCTACAATGAGCAGTACTTC. Translating it yields CASSLSSASYNEQYF. Full variable domain (missing parts from reference TRBV7-8 and TRBJ2-5): GAGVSQSPRYKVAKRGQDVALRCDPISGHVSLFWYQQALGQGPEFLTYFQNEAQLDKSGLPSDRFFAERPEGSVSTLKIQRTQQEDSAVYLCASSLSSASYNEQYFGPGTRLLVL.

This chain joins TRBV7-9 and TRBJ1-4; TRBD1 matches at 7 bases. The V gene end was trimmed by 3 bases and the J gene end by 14 bases; junction bases not matched to a gene: 6. CDR3 length equals 12 residues. CDR1 and CDR2 from the germline V gene are SEHNR and FQNEAQ (reference sequence). The CDR3 bases are TGTGCCAGCAGCTTTACCGGGACAGATCTGTTTTTT. This sequence encodes CASSFTGTDLFF. Variable domain in full (rest from reference TRBV7-9 and TRBJ1-4): DTGVSQNPRHKITKRGQNVTFRCDPISEHNRLYWYRQTLGQGPEFLTYFQNEAQLEKSRLLSDRFSAERPKGSFSTLEIQRTEQGDSAMYLCASSFTGTDLFFGSGTQLSVL.

V gene TRBV5-1 combines with J gene TRBJ2-5, with 11 bases identical to TRBD1. The CDR3 totals 16 residues. CDR1 is SGHRS, CDR2 YFSETQ, per germline. V lost 3 bases, J lost 5 bases, and 9 bases stayed unmatched. In DNA form, the CDR3 reads TGCGCCAGCAGCTCTCCGGGACAGGGGGGTCGGGAGACCCAGTACTTC. Protein product: CASSSPGQGGRETQYF.

The chain employs TRBV7-8 and TRBJ2-7; weak D call: TRBD1 (5 bases). Germline V gives CDR1 SGHVS, CDR2 FQNEAQ. This CDR3 spans 15 amino acids. Trimming stripped 1 base from V and 4 bases from J, with 14 bases between. CDR3 sequence: CASSLGDRPVYEQYF. The DNA of the CDR3 is TGTGCCAGCAGCTTAGGTGACAGACCCGTTTACGAGCAGTACTTC.

This clonotype was counted between two and nine times. This chain uses TRBV7-2 with TRBJ2-7; the match to TRBD1 covers 7 bases. From germline, CDR1 is SGHTA and CDR2 FQGNSA. V shed 5 bases and J 0 bases; nucleotides not matched to a gene: 7. This CDR3 contains 15 residues. CDR3 loop: CASSIQGLSSYEQYF. Here the CDR3 DNA reads TGTGCCAGCAGCATACAGGGGTTAAGCTCCTACGAGCAGTACTTC. Full variable domain (remainder filled in from reference TRBV7-2 and TRBJ2-7): GAGVSQSPSNKVTEKGKDVELRCDPISGHTALYWYRQSLGQGLEFLIYFQGNSAPDKSGLPSDRFSAERTGGSVSTLTIQRTQQEDSAVYLCASSIQGLSSYEQYFGPGTRLTVT.

This clonotype was seen a few times. The rearrangement uses TRBV20-1 and TRBJ2-6; 12 bases match TRBD2. This CDR3 contains 16 residues. The germline gives CDR1 DFQATT, CDR2 SNEGSKA (reference sequence). The V segment lost 6 bases and the J segment 0 bases; nucleotides outside the gene matches: 3. For the CDR3, the DNA is TGCAGTGCAACTAGCGGGGGGCCCTCTGGGGCCAACGTCCTGACTTTC. Protein sequence: CSATSGGPSGANVLTF.

This clonotype came up once. The V gene is TRBV21-1, the J gene TRBJ2-3; the D call of TRBD1 is as the table states it, not checked on the DNA. TRBV21-1 is given as a pseudogene. This CDR3 comprises 19 residues. The CDR3 loop reads CASSKACLLGQGAADTRYF. As DNA, the CDR3 is TGTGCCAGCAGCAAAGCTTGTTTATTGGGACAGGGGGCCGCAGATACGCGGTATTTT.

V gene TRBV10-3 combines with J gene TRBJ2-4; TRBD2 might be the D (5 bases). The J call is doubtful: the DNA matches TRBJ2-5 better. Germline CDR1 and CDR2: ENHRY and SYGVKD. CDR3 size: 15 residues. CDR3 residues: CAIGNRELETETQYF. CDR3 DNA sequence: TGTGCCATCGGGAACCGGGAACTTGAGACAGAGACCCAGTACTTC.

The chain has TRBV5-1 and TRBJ2-1; D possibly corresponds to TRBD2 (6 bases). Germline V lookup: CDR1 SGHRS, CDR2 YFSETQ. The CDR3 is made up of 15 amino acids. Trimming pared 0 bases from V and 5 bases from J, leaving 12 bases between. CDR3 DNA: TGCGCCAGCAGCTTGGTTGCAACTAGCCACAATGAGCAGTTCTTC. The encoded protein is CASSLVATSHNEQFF.

V and J are TRBV20-1 and TRBJ1-2; D not resolved. Trimming left V 0 bases short and J 1 base short, with 6 bases between. This CDR3 region has 13 residues. The V gene's germline CDR1 is DFQATT and CDR2 SNEGSKA (reference sequence). CDR3 in DNA: TGCAGTGCTAGAGAGGGCCATAACTATGGCTACACCTTC. Translating it yields CSAREGHNYGYTF.

V usage is TRBV6-4 and J usage is TRBJ2-5; no firm D call. The closer fit of TRBJ2-7 to the DNA end suggests the J call may be wrong. Germline V gene data show CDR1 as MRHNA and CDR2 as SNTAGT. The CDR3 has 13 residues. CDR3 region: CASSDTAVGEQYF. As DNA, the CDR3 is TGTGCCAGCAGTGACACGGCGGTCGGCGAGCAGTACTTC.

This clonotype was recorded only once. The chain carries TRBV27 and TRBJ2-7, with a weak D call TRBD2 (7 bases). Germline values: CDR1 MNHEY, CDR2 SMNVEV (reference sequence). The CDR3 totals 16 residues. Deletions cut 0 bases from V and 7 bases from J, with 19 bases between. The CDR3 here is CASSLSGGGGYNEQYF. CDR3 coding DNA: TGTGCCAGCAGTTTATCTGGCGGGGGCGGATACAATGAGCAGTACTTC.

The chain uses TRBV25-1 and TRBJ1-1; D remains unclear. This CDR3 comprises 12 residues. Between the trimmed V and J ends, which lost 2 bases and 1 base, there was a span of 2 bases. CDR1 MGHDK and CDR2 SYGVNS come from the germline V gene. This chain's CDR3 is CASSEENTEAFF. The DNA of the CDR3 is TGTGCCAGCAGTGAAGAGAACACTGAAGCTTTCTTT. Based on the CDR3 plus reference TRBV25-1 and TRBJ1-1, the full variable domain is EADIYQTPRYLVIGTGKKITLECSQTMGHDKMYWYQQDPGMELHLIHYSYGVNSTEKGDLSSESTVSRIRTEHFPLTLESARPSHTSQYLCASSEENTEAFFGQGTRLTVV.

This clonotype was counted a few times. The genes are TRBV24-1 and TRBJ2-1; TRBD1 aligns across 7 bases. CDR3 length equals 15 residues. In germline, CDR1 is KGHDR, CDR2 SFDVKD. Trimming at V came to 4 bases and at J to 3 bases, leaving 5 bases not matched to a gene. The CDR3 bases are TGTGCCACCAGTGACGCCAGGGGGTTCTACAATGAGCAGTTCTTC. Its translation: CATSDARGFYNEQFF.

V is TRBV29-1 and J is TRBJ2-7; D possibly corresponds to TRBD2 (5 bases). The ends were cut back, 5 bases at V and 7 bases at J, with 18 bases in the middle. Germline CDR1 is SQVTM and CDR2 is ANQGSEA. The length of the CDR3 is 13 residues. The CDR3 nucleotides are TGCAGCGTTCGGAACAGCTTGACGGGAGAGCAGTACTTC. Protein sequence: CSVRNSLTGEQYF.

There are a few counts of this clonotype. The chain links TRBV3-1 to TRBJ1-2; TRBD1 aligns across 8 bases. With 4 bases clipped from V and 6 bases from J, the junction kept 13 bases outside the gene matches. The CDR3 runs to 16 residues. Germline values: CDR1 LGHDT, CDR2 YNNKEL (reference sequence). CDR3 loop: CASSPEQGAVGDGYTF. In DNA, the CDR3 is TGTGCCAGCAGCCCGGAGCAGGGGGCCGTCGGTGATGGCTACACCTTC.

The chain carries TRBV5-5 and TRBJ2-3; the match to TRBD1 covers 7 bases. The CDR3 sequence is 16 residues long. V was clipped by 3 bases and J by 2 bases; unmatched bases: 9. The germline V gene encodes CDR1 SGHKS and CDR2 YYEKEE (reference sequence). CDR3 in DNA: TGTGCCAGCAGCTCCCTCGTCAGGGGGAACACAGATACGCAGTATTTT. Its translation is CASSSLVRGNTDTQYF.

In this sample, this clonotype turned up once. One end of the junction does not line up with germline, which may come from a read error. V is TRBV6-6 and J is TRBJ2-7; D gene unclear. Looked up from germline, CDR1 is MNHNY and CDR2 is SVGAGI (reference sequence). The CDR3 is 14 amino acids. The CDR3 reads CASSDSAVSYEQYF. CDR3 coding DNA: TGTGCCAGCAGTGACTCGGCAGTCTCCTACGAGCAGTACTTC.

The V call is TRBV30, the J call TRBJ1-1; possibly TRBD1 for D (5 bases). The V end was cut by 4 bases, the J end by 0 bases, with 9 bases between. Germline-derived CDR1 and CDR2 are GTSNPN and SVGIG (reference sequence). There are 13 residues in the CDR3. The CDR3 bases are TGTGCCTGGAATGGACAACTGAACACTGAAGCTTTCTTT. This translates into CAWNGQLNTEAFF.

This clonotype has just a few counts. This sequence joins TRBV12-3 or TRBV12-4 and TRBJ1-1; 9 positions agree with TRBD1. J lost 2 bases, V lost 5 bases, and 3 bases had no gene match. This CDR3 contains 14 residues. The CDR3 sequence is CASSGTGRNTEAFF. CDR3 nucleotide sequence: TGTGCCAGCAGTGGGACAGGGAGAAACACTGAAGCTTTCTTT.

This chain joins TRBV5-1 and TRBJ2-4, with D uncertain. CDR1 is SGHRS, CDR2 YFSETQ, per germline. The CDR3 is 15 amino acids. V lost 0 bases and J lost 0, with 7 bases in between. In nucleotides, the CDR3 is TGCGCCAGCAGCTTGGATAACTTAGCCAAAAACATTCAGTACTTC. Protein: CASSLDNLAKNIQYF. Drawing the rest from reference TRBV5-1 and TRBJ2-4, the complete variable domain is KAGVTQTPRYLIKTRGQQVTLSCSPISGHRSVSWYQQTPGQGLQFLFEYFSETQRNKGNFPGRFSGRQFSNSRSEMNVSTLELGDSALYLCASSLDNLAKNIQYFGAGTRLSVL.

Worth noting for this clonotype: An end of the junction differs from the germline gene, which may be a read error. The chain couples TRBV10-3 to TRBJ2-3; a weak D match, TRBD2 (5 bases). The CDR3 loop spans 13 amino acids. Germline V gene sequence: CDR1 ENHRY, CDR2 SYGVKD. The CDR3 region is CAVSEADTDTQYF. In nucleotides, the CDR3 is TGTGCCGTCAGTGAAGCGGACACAGATACGCAGTATTTT.

The chain joins TRBV20-1 to TRBJ2-1; D is possibly TRBD2 (7 bases). The J call may be in error: the DNA end matches TRBJ2-7 better. Germline values: CDR1 DFQATT, CDR2 SNEGSKA (reference sequence). The CDR3 is made up of 17 amino acids. The CDR3 DNA sequence: TGCAGTGCTATAACCAGCGGGACAAATCCTCCCTACAATGAGCAGTACTTC. Its translation is CSAITSGTNPPYNEQYF.

A remark on this clonotype: One end of the junction does not line up with germline, which may come from a read error. The genes are TRBV9 and TRBJ2-3; D possibly matches TRBD1 or TRBD2 (5 bases each). From germline, CDR1 is SGDLS and CDR2 YYNGEE. This CDR3 contains 17 residues. This CDR3 reads CAGSAGLGDPYTGTQYF. As DNA, the CDR3 is TGTGCCGGCAGCGCGGGTCTAGGGGATCCCTACACAGGTACGCAGTATTTT.

This chain connects TRBV3-1 to TRBJ2-1; the D is unclear. Trimming removed 2 bases from V and 8 bases from J, with 13 bases in between. The CDR3 runs 14 residues. Looked up from germline, CDR1 is LGHDT and CDR2 is YNNKEL (reference sequence). The CDR3 is CASSQREVRDEQFF. In nucleotides, the CDR3 is TGTGCCAGCAGCCAAAGGGAAGTCCGGGATGAGCAGTTCTTC.

J is TRBJ2-1 and V is TRBV9; D may be TRBD1 or TRBD2 (5 bases each). CDR3 size: 18 residues. Looked up from germline, CDR1 is SGDLS and CDR2 is YYNGEE. V was clipped by 4 bases and J by 0 bases, with 20 bases between them. In DNA form, the CDR3 reads TGTGCCAGCAGCCCCCCCGAGGGACCAATGAGCTCCTACAATGAGCAGTTCTTC. Its protein is CASSPPEGPMSSYNEQFF.

The chain couples TRBV7-8 to TRBJ2-3; weak D call: TRBD2 (6 bases). The CDR3 is made up of 16 amino acids. The V end lost 6 bases, the J end lost 2 bases, and 18 bases lay between the germline ends. CDR1 and CDR2 from the germline V gene are SGHVS and FQNEAQ. CDR3 nucleotide sequence: TGTGCCAGCAGACTAGCCCCCCTCCGTGTCACAGATACGCAGTATTTT. It encodes CASRLAPLRVTDTQYF.

The chain uses TRBV20-1 and TRBJ2-1, with D perhaps TRBD1 or TRBD2 (5 bases each). The CDR3 has 13 residues. V lost 6 bases and J 7 bases, leaving 16 bases between the germline ends. Germline assignment: CDR1 DFQATT and CDR2 SNEGSKA (reference sequence). The CDR3 DNA sequence: TGCAGTGCATCCGGGGCCCGTGGGAATGAGCAGTTCTTC. It translates to CSASGARGNEQFF.

Regarding this clonotype: Its ends do not fully match the called genes, so a read error is possible. The gene calls are TRBV7-7 and TRBJ2-5; the D gene could be TRBD1 or TRBD2 (5 bases each). This CDR3 has 13 residues. The germline gives CDR1 SSHAT, CDR2 FNYEAQ (reference sequence). CDR3 in DNA: TGTGCTAGCAGCCGACAGAGGGAAGAGACCCAGTACTTC. As protein: CASSRQREETQYF.

The chain couples TRBV6-2 or TRBV6-3 to TRBJ2-1; TRBD2 matches 12 bases. CDR1 is MNHEY and CDR2 is SVGEGT in the germline V gene. The trim removed 6 bases at V and 10 bases at J, leaving 10 bases unmatched. This CDR3 has 15 residues. The CDR3 protein is CASSWTSGTSWEQFF. The CDR3 nucleotides are TGTGCCAGCAGCTGGACTAGCGGGACCTCTTGGGAGCAGTTCTTC.

This clonotype was picked up one time. The chain joins TRBV6-5 to TRBJ1-2; no reliable D call. The CDR3 is 15 residues long. V lost 2 bases, J lost 6 bases, and 16 bases lay in between. CDR1 and CDR2 (germline): MNHEY, SVGAGI. This chain's CDR3 is CASSYVITEVNGYTF. DNA for the CDR3: TGTGCCAGCAGTTACGTGATCACGGAGGTGAATGGCTACACCTTC.

In its sample, this clonotype was seen a few times. J is TRBJ2-1 and V is TRBV6-5; 8 bases map to TRBD2. The CDR3 sequence is 15 residues long. J gave up 0 bases and V 9 bases, and 7 bases lay outside the gene matches. Germline V gives CDR1 MNHEY, CDR2 SVGAGI. The CDR3 loop is CASFSAGGSYNEQFF. Written as DNA, the CDR3 is TGTGCCAGTTTTTCCGCGGGAGGCTCCTACAATGAGCAGTTCTTC.